This TCR beta chain comes out of a study of vaccination effects on CD4 cells after COVID-19. This CDR3 spans 14 amino acids. CDR1 is SGHTA, CDR2 FQGNSA, per germline. Trimming left V 4 bases short and J 5 bases short, with 11 bases between. As concerns this clone: Its antigen is undetermined.

Under the ViraFEST assay, PBMC were stimulated with viral peptide pools so that antigen-specific CD4+ T cells expanded. Sequencing was performed afterwards. With nine to eleven days of culture completed, CD4+ T cells were isolated. Absence of prior SARS-CoV-2 infection characterized the vaccine recipients, who showed negative nucleocapsid antibodies. Using immunoSEQ multiplex PCR, the repertoire was profiled, and TCRdb retains in-frame clones only, with some absent. The data show some 77,000 clones, under 75% seen once. This TCR came from a human donor who received a COVID-19 vaccine. The sequenced sample was CD4+ T cells from PBMCs cultured with HCoV-OC43 spike peptides, obtained before COVID-19 vaccination. The subset here: HCoV-OC43 spike overlapping peptide pool stimulation. This chain uses TRBV7-2 with TRBJ2-2; maybe TRBD1 (5 bases). CDR3 amino acids: CASSSVPGTGELFF. In DNA form, the CDR3 reads TGTGCCAGCAGCTCAGTTCCAGGGACCGGGGAGCTGTTTTTT.